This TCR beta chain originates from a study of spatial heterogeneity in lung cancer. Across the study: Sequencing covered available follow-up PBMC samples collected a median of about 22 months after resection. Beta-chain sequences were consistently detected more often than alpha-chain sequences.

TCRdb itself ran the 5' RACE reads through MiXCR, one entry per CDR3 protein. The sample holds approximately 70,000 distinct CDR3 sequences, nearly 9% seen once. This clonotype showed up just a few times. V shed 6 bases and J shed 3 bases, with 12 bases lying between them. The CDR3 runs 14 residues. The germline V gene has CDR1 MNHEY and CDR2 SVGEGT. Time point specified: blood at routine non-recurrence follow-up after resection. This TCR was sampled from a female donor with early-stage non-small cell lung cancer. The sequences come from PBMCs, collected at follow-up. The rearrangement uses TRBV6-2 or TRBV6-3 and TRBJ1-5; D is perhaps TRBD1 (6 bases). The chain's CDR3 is CASRPQGLNQPQHF. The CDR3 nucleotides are TGTGCCAGCAGGCCTCAGGGGCTCAATCAGCCCCAGCATTTT.